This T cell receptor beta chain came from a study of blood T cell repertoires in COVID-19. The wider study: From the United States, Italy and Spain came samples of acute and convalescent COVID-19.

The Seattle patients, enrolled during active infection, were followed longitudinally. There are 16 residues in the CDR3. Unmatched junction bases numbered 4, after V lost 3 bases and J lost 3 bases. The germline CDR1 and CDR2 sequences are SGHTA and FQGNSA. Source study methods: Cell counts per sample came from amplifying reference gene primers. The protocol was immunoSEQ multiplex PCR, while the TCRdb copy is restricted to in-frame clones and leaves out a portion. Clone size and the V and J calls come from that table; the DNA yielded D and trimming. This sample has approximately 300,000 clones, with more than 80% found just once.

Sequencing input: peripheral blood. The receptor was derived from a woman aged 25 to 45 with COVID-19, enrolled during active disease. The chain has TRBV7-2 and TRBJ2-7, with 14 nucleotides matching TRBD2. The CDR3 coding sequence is TGTGCCAGCAGCTTCGGGACTAGCGGGGGCTTCTACGAGCAGTACTTC. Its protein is CASSFGTSGGFYEQYF.